The subject of this entry is one TCR beta chain. As yet, its antigen is unknown. The data stem from a study of T cells expressing NK-cell markers. Study summary: Source material for TCR beta repertoires consisted of sorted CD3+CD56+NKG2C+, CD3+CD56+NKG2C- and CD3+CD56-NKG2C+ T cells. Just one sequenced donor of eight was HCMV-seronegative, while seven were seropositive. Study-level points and caveats: Over 5 donors showed dominant NKG2C+ clonotypes comprising about 1.0-8% of their CD8+ T cells.

One entry per CDR3 protein, without DNA, is what TCRdb gives after re-calling the 5' RACE reads. The sample is made up of 300,000 to 450,000 distinct CDR3 sequences, and the top ten hold around 5.2% of it. The TCR comes from a man aged 18-75 years in good health. Sequencing was carried out using blood T cells: a sorted CD56 or NKG2C T cell subset, CD4+ or CD8+ T cells, or bulk PBMC T cells (not recorded which).

The CDR3 loop is CASSLAVQGGEQYF. This chain connects TRBV7-9 to TRBJ2-7; no DNA is available, so the TRBD2 call from TCRdb remains unchecked. The V gene's germline CDR1 is SEHNR and CDR2 FQNEAQ (reference sequence). The CDR3 is 14 residues long.